A single sample gave rise to the 8 T cell receptor beta chains below, sequenced in a study of T cell responses to AZD1222 COVID-19 vaccine. Sequenced by immunoSEQ multiplex PCR; TCRdb stores in-frame clones only, minus some. The table lists roughly 25,000 clones, more than 85% of them singletons. The sequenced sample was peripheral blood, obtained 28 days after the second AZD1222 dose. The receptor source for this set is an adult who received the AZD1222 COVID-19 vaccine.

This sequence joins TRBV27 and TRBJ2-7; 9 bases fit TRBD1. CDR1 and CDR2 from the germline V gene are MNHEY and SMNVEV (reference sequence). The CDR3 sequence is 15 residues long. V shed 3 bases, J shed 3 bases, and the junction held 6 bases outside the gene matches. The CDR3 is CASSFKGQGFYEQYF. The CDR3 DNA is TGTGCCAGCAGTTTTAAGGGACAGGGCTTCTACGAGCAGTACTTC.

The V gene is TRBV28, the J gene TRBJ2-5, with D hard to call. CDR1 is MDHEN, CDR2 SYDVKM, per germline. Between the trimmed V and J ends, which lost 2 bases and 5 bases, there was a span of 15 bases. This CDR3 region has 15 residues. In DNA, the CDR3 is TGTGCCAGCAGTTTAGGTGGAGTATTGTTGGAGACCCAGTACTTC. Translated, it gives CASSLGGVLLETQYF.

The chain carries TRBV10-3 and TRBJ2-2; D unclear. Germline V lookup: CDR1 ENHRY, CDR2 SYGVKD. The CDR3 is 12 amino acids. With 2 bases removed from V and 4 bases from J, the gap between germline ends came to 2 bases. The CDR3 region is CAISEATGELFF. CDR3 sequence (DNA): TGTGCCATCAGTGAGGCCACCGGGGAGCTGTTTTTT.

V usage is TRBV10-3 and J usage is TRBJ1-5; 10 bases match TRBD1. Germline CDR1 reads ENHRY; CDR2 reads SYGVKD. V shed 0 bases and J 7 bases; nucleotides not matched to a gene: 9. The CDR3 has 17 residues. The chain's CDR3 is CAISESDRGLSGQPQHF. The CDR3 region has the DNA TGTGCCATCAGTGAGTCCGACAGGGGGCTTTCGGGGCAGCCCCAGCATTTT.

The J gene is TRBJ1-1, the V gene TRBV19; D is possibly TRBD1 (5 bases). V lost 4 bases and J 6 bases, leaving 15 bases between the germline ends. Germline V gene data show CDR1 as LNHDA and CDR2 as SQIVND (reference sequence). The CDR3 totals 14 residues. The CDR3 region is CASSRMDNRPEAFF. The CDR3 DNA is TGTGCCAGTAGTAGGATGGACAATCGCCCTGAAGCTTTCTTT.

J is TRBJ1-1 and V is TRBV30, with 7 bases matching TRBD1. V was pared by 7 bases and J by 0 bases, with 5 bases of the junction left unmatched. Germline CDR1 reads GTSNPN; CDR2 reads SVGIG (reference sequence). The CDR3 covers 13 residues. For the CDR3, the DNA is TGTGCCTTATCCAGGGGGATGAACACTGAAGCTTTCTTT. It encodes CALSRGMNTEAFF.

The table lists this clone with a few counts. The V call is TRBV28, the J call TRBJ1-5; D not resolved. The CDR3 is made up of 23 amino acids. Trimming took off 5 bases at V and 0 bases at J, with 35 bases between the two ends. The germline gives CDR1 MDHEN, CDR2 SYDVKM. As DNA, the CDR3 is TGTGCCAGCAGTGCCCTTTTTATCTCTGCGGTCAGTAGTGGAGTAGGTAGCAATCAGCCCCAGCATTTT. Its translation: CASSALFISAVSSGVGSNQPQHF.

The J gene is TRBJ1-2, the V gene TRBV19; 12 bases map to TRBD1. V lost 4 bases and J lost 6; bases outside the gene matches: 6. The CDR3 spans 15 residues. Germline lookup yields CDR1 LNHDA and CDR2 SQIVND (reference sequence). The CDR3 loop reads CASSTGQGAGDGYTF. The CDR3, as DNA: TGTGCCAGTAGTACGGGACAGGGGGCGGGAGATGGCTACACCTTC.